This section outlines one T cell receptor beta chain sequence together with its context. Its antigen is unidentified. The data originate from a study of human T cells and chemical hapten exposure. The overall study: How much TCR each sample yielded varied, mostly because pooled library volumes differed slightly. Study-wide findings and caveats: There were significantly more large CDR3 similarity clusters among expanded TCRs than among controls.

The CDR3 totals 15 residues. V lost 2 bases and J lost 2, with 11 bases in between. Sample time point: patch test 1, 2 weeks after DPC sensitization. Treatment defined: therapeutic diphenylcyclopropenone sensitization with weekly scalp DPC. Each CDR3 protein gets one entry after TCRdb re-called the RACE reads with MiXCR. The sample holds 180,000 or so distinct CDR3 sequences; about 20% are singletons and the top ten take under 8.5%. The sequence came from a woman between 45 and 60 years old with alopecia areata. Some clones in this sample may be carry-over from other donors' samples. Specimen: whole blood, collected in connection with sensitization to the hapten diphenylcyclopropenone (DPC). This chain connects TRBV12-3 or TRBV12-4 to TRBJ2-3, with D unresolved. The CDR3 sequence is CASSLFGGATDTQYF. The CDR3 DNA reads TGTGCCAGCAGTTTATTCGGCGGAGCCACAGATACGCAGTATTTT.